The 28 T cell receptor beta chains below were found in one sample sequenced in a study of OX40 agonist ivuxolimab in advanced cancers. The library relied on the immunoSEQ multiplex PCR assay. The clones in this table, taken by TCRdb from immuneACCESS, are in-frame only. Not every clone is retained; where verified, under half of the shortfall comes from an unresolved V gene, and the cause of the rest is unknown. Within this sample are about 90,000 clones, with 75% to 95% of them counted one time only. Clones ranked in the top ten supply around 8.7% of the sample. This specimen consisted of CD4+ or CD8+ T cells sorted from blood, obtained in a trial of the OX40 agonist ivuxolimab. The origin of the receptors is an adult with an advanced solid tumor such as melanoma, head and neck, liver or kidney cancer.

The CDR3 DNA is TGTGCCAGCAGCCGCCTACAGGGGAACGAGCAGTACTTC. Protein: CASSRLQGNEQYF. This chain connects TRBV4-2 to TRBJ2-7; 7 nucleotides agree with TRBD1. Looked up from germline, CDR1 is LGHNA and CDR2 is YNFKEQ. The trim removed 4 bases at V and 5 bases at J, leaving 5 bases unmatched. The CDR3 covers 13 residues.

This clone has more than one count but fewer than ten. This rearrangement joins TRBV5-4 to TRBJ1-6; TRBD1 might be the D (5 bases). This CDR3 contains 13 residues. Germline lookup yields CDR1 SGHNT and CDR2 YYREEE (reference sequence). Trimming stripped 6 bases from V and 6 bases from J, with 10 bases between. The CDR3 region has the DNA TGTGCCAGCAAATCGGGGCTTAATTCACCCCTCCACTTT. This translates into CASKSGLNSPLHF.

The V and J genes are TRBV21-1 and TRBJ2-7; the table's D call of TRBD1 was not tested on the DNA. TRBV21-1 is a documented pseudogene. This CDR3 comprises 14 residues. The CDR3 sequence is CASRGKGARNEQYF. The CDR3 DNA follows: TGTGCCAGCAGAGGTAAGGGGGCGCGTAACGAGCAGTACTTC.

The chain links TRBV27 to TRBJ2-7; D may be TRBD1 (6 bases). CDR1 is MNHEY, CDR2 SMNVEV, per germline (reference sequence). V was cut by 6 bases and J by 2 bases, with 11 bases left in between. CDR3 length: 13 residues. In DNA, the CDR3 is TGTGCCAGCAGGAGCACAGGGACCTACGAGCAGTACTTC. It codes for CASRSTGTYEQYF.

The chain uses TRBV2 and TRBJ1-6, with D unclear. The CDR3 contains 15 residues. Germline CDR1 SNHLY, CDR2 FYNNEI. Deletions cut 2 bases from V and 4 bases from J, with 9 bases between. The CDR3 spells CASSEHLLYNSPLHF. The CDR3 coding sequence is TGTGCCAGCAGTGAACATCTACTTTATAATTCACCCCTCCACTTT.

The V call is TRBV28, the J call TRBJ2-7; D is undetermined. The CDR3 is 13 amino acids. Germline V gene lookup returns CDR1 MDHEN and CDR2 SYDVKM. Trimming left V 3 bases short and J 1 base short, with 7 bases between. The CDR3 bases are TGTGCCAGCAGTTTCCTATCATCCTACGAGCAGTACTTC. Its protein product is CASSFLSSYEQYF.

The chain joins TRBV9 to TRBJ1-1; D is ambiguous. Germline CDR1 is SGDLS and CDR2 is YYNGEE. The CDR3 has 16 residues. The V end lost 1 base, the J end lost 1 base, and 14 bases lay between the germline ends. The CDR3 region has the DNA TGTGCCAGCAGCGTAATCGGGCCCCGGGCGAACACTGAAGCTTTCTTT. The encoded protein is CASSVIGPRANTEAFF.

The chain has TRBV15 and TRBJ1-5; D is unresolved. The CDR3 runs 14 residues. V was clipped by 0 bases and J by 2 bases, with 5 bases between them. CDR1 is LNHNV, CDR2 YYDKDF, per germline (reference sequence). The CDR3 sequence is CATSRDRGNQPQHF. In DNA, the CDR3 is TGTGCCACCAGCAGAGATCGGGGCAATCAGCCCCAGCATTTT.

The chain recombines TRBV30 with TRBJ2-5; the match to TRBD1 covers 7 bases. V was clipped by 3 bases and J by 5 bases; unmatched bases: 9. Germline lookup yields CDR1 GTSNPN and CDR2 SVGIG (reference sequence). The CDR3 has 14 residues. The chain's CDR3 is CAWRSLRGRETQYF. CDR3 in DNA: TGTGCCTGGAGGTCATTAAGGGGGCGGGAGACCCAGTACTTC. Supplemented by reference TRBV30 and TRBJ2-5, the full variable domain reads SQTIHQWPATLVQPVGSPLSLECTVEGTSNPNLYWYRQAAGRGLQLLFYSVGIGQISSEVPQNLSASRPQDRQFILSSKKLLLSDSGFYLCAWRSLRGRETQYFGPGTRLLVL.

V usage is TRBV6-6 and J usage is TRBJ1-1; TRBD1 aligns across 8 bases. This CDR3 has 16 residues. Germline CDR1 and CDR2: MNHNY and SVGAGI (reference sequence). The trim removed 5 bases at V and 2 bases at J, leaving 10 bases unmatched. The CDR3 region is CASSIGGTGVNTEAFF. CDR3 coding DNA: TGTGCCAGCAGTATAGGGGGGACAGGCGTTAACACTGAAGCTTTCTTT.

The gene calls are TRBV14 and TRBJ2-3, with a possible D match to TRBD2 (5 bases). CDR3 length: 14 residues. With 7 bases removed from V and 1 base from J, the gap between germline ends came to 12 bases. Germline loops: CDR1 SGHDN, CDR2 FVKESK. CDR3 residues: CASNGVSGTDTQYF. The CDR3 nucleotides read TGTGCCAGCAACGGGGTATCGGGCACAGATACGCAGTATTTT. Together with reference TRBV14 and TRBJ2-3, the CDR3 gives the full variable domain: EAGVTQFPSHSVIEKGQTVTLRCDPISGHDNLYWYRRVMGKEIKFLLHFVKESKQDESGMPNNRFLAERTGGTYSTLKVQPAELEDSGVYFCASNGVSGTDTQYFGPGTRLTVL.

The rearrangement links TRBV7-2 to TRBJ1-4; D ambiguous. Germline CDR1 SGHTA, CDR2 FQGNSA. The CDR3 length is 13 residues. Trimming stripped 7 bases from V and 8 bases from J, with 14 bases between. The CDR3 DNA sequence: TGTGCCAGCAAGGACTATTTAGGGGAAAAACTGTTTTTT. Translating gives CASKDYLGEKLFF.

The chain joins TRBV5-1 to TRBJ2-1, with a tentative D call TRBD1 (6 bases). Trimming pared 0 bases from V and 1 base from J, leaving 8 bases between. The CDR3 spans 15 residues. In germline, CDR1 is SGHRS, CDR2 YFSETQ. The CDR3 protein is CASSLEDSSYNEQFF. The CDR3 nucleotides read TGCGCCAGCAGCTTGGAGGACAGTTCCTACAATGAGCAGTTCTTC.

This clone was observed once. The V call is TRBV27, the J call TRBJ2-1, with 9 bases lining up with TRBD2. The CDR3 extends over 14 amino acids. In germline, CDR1 is MNHEY, CDR2 SMNVEV (reference sequence). After removal of 5 bases from V and 6 bases from J, the junction contained 5 bases not matched to a gene. DNA for the CDR3: TGTGCCAGCAGTCCCGGGACTAGCCTCAATGAGCAGTTCTTC. This gives the protein CASSPGTSLNEQFF.

The chain links TRBV4-1 to TRBJ2-3; D gene unclear. The CDR3 runs to 16 residues. Germline V lookup: CDR1 MGHRA, CDR2 YSYEKL. Trimming stripped 1 base from V and 0 bases from J, with 11 bases between. The CDR3 DNA follows: TGCGCCAGCAGCCAAGTGGCCTACGTTAGCACAGATACGCAGTATTTT. Translation: CASSQVAYVSTDTQYF.

The genes are TRBV6-5 and TRBJ1-1; unclear D gene. The CDR3 contains 13 residues. Germline values: CDR1 MNHEY, CDR2 SVGAGI. The V end lost 6 bases, the J end lost 4 bases, and 12 bases lay between the germline ends. CDR3 bases: TGTGCCAGCAGCCACGGACTAGCCACTGAAGCTTTCTTT. Residues: CASSHGLATEAFF.

The chain joins TRBV7-9 to TRBJ1-4; 7 bases fit TRBD1. The CDR3 totals 14 residues. From germline, CDR1 is SEHNR and CDR2 FQNEAQ (reference sequence). The junction had 1 base not matched to a gene; V was cut back by 2 bases and J by 4 bases. The chain's CDR3 is CASSLRDSNEKLFF. For the CDR3, the DNA is TGTGCCAGCAGCTTAAGGGACAGTAATGAAAAACTGTTTTTT.

The genes are TRBV2 and TRBJ2-7; either TRBD1 or TRBD2 may supply D (5 bases each). Germline CDR1 is SNHLY and CDR2 is FYNNEI. Deletions cut 0 bases from V and 2 bases from J, with 17 bases between. The CDR3 totals 17 residues. CDR3 sequence: CASSEAHIRAAAYEQYF. CDR3 bases: TGTGCCAGCAGTGAAGCGCATATCAGGGCAGCGGCCTACGAGCAGTACTTC. Full variable domain (rest looked up from reference TRBV2 and TRBJ2-7): EPEVTQTPSHQVTQMGQEVILRCVPISNHLYFYWYRQILGQKVEFLVSFYNNEISEKSEIFDDQFSVERPDGSNFTLKIRSTKLEDSAMYFCASSEAHIRAAAYEQYFGPGTRLTVT.

This clone was observed a single time. The J gene is TRBJ2-6, the V gene TRBV5-4, with D possibly being TRBD1 (6 bases). Germline V CDR1 and CDR2: SGHNT, YYREEE (reference sequence). The CDR3 has 17 amino acids. Trimming pared 1 base from V and 3 bases from J, leaving 14 bases between. The CDR3 nucleotides are TGTGCCAGCAGCTTGAAGGGGGTCCAAGGTGGGGCCAACGTCCTGACTTTC. Translated: CASSLKGVQGGANVLTF.

This clone was counted only a few times. The chain carries TRBV7-8 and TRBJ2-3; TRBD2 is a possible D gene (6 bases). This CDR3 is built from 16 residues. From germline, CDR1 is SGHVS and CDR2 FQNEAQ. V was pared by 8 bases and J by 5 bases, with 23 bases between. The CDR3 nucleotides read TGTGCCAGCGGTCCCCGTGACGGGGGAGTGGTAGATACGCAGTATTTT. Amino acids: CASGPRDGGVVDTQYF.

CDR3 residues: CASSLTPSMNTEAFF. CDR3 nucleotides: TGTGCCAGCAGCTTAACCCCATCCATGAACACTGAAGCTTTCTTT. This sequence joins TRBV7-3 and TRBJ1-1; D is undetermined. Germline V gives CDR1 SGHTA, CDR2 FQGTGA. The V end was cut by 0 bases, the J end by 0 bases, with 8 bases between. This CDR3 spans 15 amino acids.

In this sample, this clone turned up once. V gene TRBV5-1 combines with J gene TRBJ1-3; D not resolved. Germline CDR1 is SGHRS and CDR2 is YFSETQ. The CDR3 extends over 15 amino acids. The V and J ends lost 4 bases and 0 bases respectively, with 11 bases between them. The CDR3 DNA reads as TGCGCCAGCAGCGAGGGAGTAAGCTCTGGAAACACCATATATTTT. It yields the protein CASSEGVSSGNTIYF.

The rearrangement uses TRBV7-2 and TRBJ2-1; 7 positions match TRBD2. Germline loops: CDR1 SGHTA, CDR2 FQGNSA. The CDR3 contains 14 residues. With V trimmed by 2 bases and J by 9 bases, 7 bases remained unmatched. In DNA form, the CDR3 reads TGTGCCAGCAGCTTAAATCCTCGGGAGGTTGAGCAGTTCTTC. The encoded protein is CASSLNPREVEQFF.

The J gene is TRBJ1-5, the V gene TRBV30, with D unresolved. There are 17 residues in the CDR3. V gave up 0 bases and J gave up 3 bases, with 18 bases separating them. Looked up from germline, CDR1 is GTSNPN and CDR2 is SVGIG (reference sequence). The DNA of the CDR3 is TGTGCCTGGAGTGTGAGGAGCAGGTATAGTGCCAATCAGCCCCAGCATTTT. Translated: CAWSVRSRYSANQPQHF.

The chain links TRBV7-8 to TRBJ1-1; D is uncertain. The CDR3 sequence is 12 residues long. The germline V gene encodes CDR1 SGHVS and CDR2 FQNEAQ. The V end lost 5 bases, the J end lost 4 bases, and 8 bases lay between the germline ends. The CDR3 nucleotides are TGTGCCAGCAGCGGAGGGTTCACTGAAGCTTTCTTT. This gives the protein CASSGGFTEAFF.

DNA for the CDR3: TGTGCCAGCAGCCCTAGAGGGACAGGATGGAAGAGCTCCTACAATGAGCAGTTCTTC. It is translated as CASSPRGTGWKSSYNEQFF. The chain has TRBV21-1 and TRBJ2-1; the table's D call of TRBD1 was not tested on the DNA. TRBV21-1 is recorded as a pseudogene. CDR3 size: 19 residues.

The V gene is TRBV28, the J gene TRBJ1-5; D remains ambiguous. The germline gives CDR1 MDHEN, CDR2 SYDVKM. There are 15 residues in the CDR3. The V and J ends lost 5 bases and 0 bases respectively, with 11 bases between them. CDR3 sequence: CASSPPGYSNQPQHF. CDR3 DNA: TGTGCCAGCAGTCCCCCCGGCTATAGCAATCAGCCCCAGCATTTT.

The chain recombines TRBV2 with TRBJ2-5; 7 positions agree with TRBD1. The germline gives CDR1 SNHLY, CDR2 FYNNEI. Trimming cost V 6 bases and J 1 base; bases outside gene matches: 8. The CDR3 length is 15 residues. The CDR3 DNA sequence: TGTGCCAGCAGCAAGGGGACAGAAGTCCAAGAGACCCAGTACTTC. This translates into CASSKGTEVQETQYF.